This T cell receptor beta chain was sequenced during a study of T cell changes during pregnancy in multiple sclerosis. This clone was found a few times. The V segment lost 0 bases and the J segment 12 bases; nucleotides outside the gene matches: 2. Germline V CDR1 and CDR2: SEHNR, FQNEAQ (reference sequence). CDR3 length: 12 residues. Profiled with immunoSEQ multiplex PCR; TCRdb holds only in-frame clones, not every one. The sample has roughly 100,000 clones; around 94% are singletons. The sequence came from a female donor with multiple sclerosis, enrolled in a pregnancy study. The chain couples TRBV7-9 to TRBJ2-1; 7 bases map to TRBD1. The source was peripheral blood, collected after pregnancy. Written as DNA, the CDR3 is TGTGCCAGCAGCTTAGCCGGGACAGTGCAGTTCTTC. Translation: CASSLAGTVQFF. The whole variable domain, remainder taken from reference TRBV7-9 and TRBJ2-1, is DTGVSQNPRHKITKRGQNVTFRCDPISEHNRLYWYRQTLGQGPEFLTYFQNEAQLEKSRLLSDRFSAERPKGSFSTLEIQRTEQGDSAMYLCASSLAGTVQFFGPGTRLTVL.